The next 14 T cell receptor beta chains were all read from a single sample in a study of control samples from healthy donors and cancer patients (dated by TCRdb to 2018 to 2021). Libraries came from the immunoSEQ multiplex PCR assay. As stored in TCRdb, this immuneACCESS dataset retains in-frame rearrangements with V and J assigned. A fraction of the clones does not appear; measured against another copy, unresolved V genes explain less than half of the discrepancy, and the remainder lacks a known reason. Present in this sample are about 190,000 clones, approximately 92% of which were seen just once. Together, the top ten hold 1.4% to 1.5% of the sample. Sequenced sample: blood. The source is a young man in good health.

This chain uses TRBV28 with TRBJ2-7; D is uncertain. The germline V and J ends were trimmed by 1 base and 1 base, with 8 bases remaining between them. This CDR3 region has 14 residues. Germline CDR1 and CDR2: MDHEN and SYDVKM. CDR3 sequence reads: CASSLSIGSYEQYF. In DNA, the CDR3 is TGTGCCAGCAGTTTATCTATAGGTTCCTACGAGCAGTACTTC.

This chain uses TRBV5-1 with TRBJ2-7, with D perhaps being TRBD1 or TRBD2 (6 bases each). The CDR3 runs 14 residues. V lost 4 bases and J lost 3, with 14 bases in between. Germline V lookup: CDR1 SGHRS, CDR2 YFSETQ. The CDR3 is CASSPRGVGYEQYF. CDR3 sequence (DNA): TGCGCCAGCAGCCCGAGGGGGGTGGGCTACGAGCAGTACTTC.

Concerning this clone: This CDR3 is also generated by other DNA sequences in the sample. The chain has TRBV5-1 and TRBJ2-5; 7 bases are shared with TRBD2. Germline V gene sequence: CDR1 SGHRS, CDR2 YFSETQ. After removal of 3 bases from V and 2 bases from J, the junction contained 1 base not matched to a gene. This CDR3 comprises 13 residues. CDR3 loop: CASSWGGQETQYF. CDR3 in DNA: TGCGCCAGCAGCTGGGGGGGGCAAGAGACCCAGTACTTC.

V usage is TRBV4-1 and J usage is TRBJ1-2; maybe TRBD1 (6 bases). The germline CDR1 and CDR2 sequences are MGHRA and YSYEKL. V was trimmed by 0 bases and J by 8 bases, leaving 16 bases between them. The CDR3 has 15 residues. The CDR3 coding sequence is TGCGCCAGCAGCCAAGAATTGACAGGACTACACGGCTACACCTTC. Its translation: CASSQELTGLHGYTF.

This clone occurred once. CDR3: CATSDLKDPPYNEQFF. In DNA, the CDR3 is TGTGCCACCAGTGATTTGAAGGACCCCCCCTACAATGAGCAGTTCTTC. The chain recombines TRBV24-1 with TRBJ2-1; no clear D. Per the germline V gene, CDR1 is KGHDR and CDR2 is SFDVKD. There are 16 residues in the CDR3. V was clipped by 0 bases and J by 2 bases, with 10 bases between them.

This clone occurred once. This chain connects TRBV5-6 to TRBJ1-5, with TRBD1 matching over 9 bases. Germline values: CDR1 SGHDT, CDR2 YYEEEE. Losses at the gene ends were 4 bases for V and 6 bases for J; bases not matched to a gene: 8. The CDR3 is made up of 15 amino acids. The CDR3 DNA follows: TGTGCCAGCAGCAAAGGAGGGACAGGGCCTCAGCCCCAGCATTTT. As protein: CASSKGGTGPQPQHF.

J is TRBJ1-5 and V is TRBV3-1 (or the pseudogene TRBV3-2); D possibly corresponds to TRBD1 (6 bases). The CDR3 has 13 amino acids. V lost 0 bases to trimming and J lost 7 bases, with 7 bases between them. Germline V lookup: CDR1 LGHDT, CDR2 YNNKEL (reference sequence). This CDR3 reads CASSQEGAQPQHF. The CDR3 DNA reads TGTGCCAGCAGCCAAGAGGGGGCACAGCCCCAGCATTTT.

V is TRBV18 and J is TRBJ1-4; TRBD1 aligns across 9 bases. CDR3 length equals 16 residues. The ends lost 1 base at V and 7 bases at J; junction bases unmatched: 7. CDR1 KGHSH and CDR2 LQKENI come from the germline V gene. The CDR3 DNA follows: TGTGCCAGCTCACCACTCGCCGGGACAGGGAGTGAAAAACTGTTTTTT. It is translated as CASSPLAGTGSEKLFF.

For the CDR3, the DNA is TGTGCCACCAGTTGGCGGGACAGGGACACAGATACGCAGTATTTT. Amino acid sequence: CATSWRDRDTDTQYF. This rearrangement joins TRBV24-1 to TRBJ2-3; TRBD1 aligns across 9 bases. The CDR3 covers 15 residues. V shed 6 bases and J 2 bases; nucleotides not matched to a gene: 5. Germline-derived CDR1 and CDR2 are KGHDR and SFDVKD.

This sequence joins TRBV5-1 and TRBJ2-7; TRBD1 agrees at 7 bases. This CDR3 contains 17 residues. In germline, CDR1 is SGHRS, CDR2 YFSETQ. V shed 0 bases, J shed 0 bases, and the junction held 9 bases outside the gene matches. This chain's CDR3 is CASSLESGQASSYEQYF. DNA of the CDR3: TGCGCCAGCAGCTTGGAATCAGGACAGGCTAGCTCCTACGAGCAGTACTTC.

This chain uses TRBV24-1 with TRBJ1-1; D is uncertain. The germline V gene has CDR1 KGHDR and CDR2 SFDVKD. Trimming cost V 6 bases and J 2 bases, with 6 bases left between them. CDR3 size: 12 residues. The CDR3 sequence: CATSSPNTEAFF. CDR3 bases: TGTGCCACCAGTTCACCCAACACTGAAGCTTTCTTT.

Here the CDR3 DNA reads TGCGCCAGCAGCAAGCTGGACAGGGGCTATGGCTACACCTTC. This sequence encodes CASSKLDRGYGYTF. The chain is built from TRBV5-1 and TRBJ1-2; 9 nucleotides match TRBD1. Germline V gene data show CDR1 as SGHRS and CDR2 as YFSETQ. The CDR3 has 14 residues. Trimming removed 4 bases from V and 4 bases from J; junction bases left unmatched: 5.

The chain combines TRBV5-6 with TRBJ1-4; D unclear. Trimming removed 2 bases from V and 3 bases from J, with 14 bases in between. Germline V gives CDR1 SGHDT, CDR2 YYEEEE. The CDR3 consists of 16 residues. CDR3: CASSFLGNGANEKLFF. CDR3 DNA sequence: TGTGCCAGCAGCTTCTTGGGGAATGGGGCTAATGAAAAACTGTTTTTT.

The chain carries TRBV4-1 and TRBJ1-1; D gene uncertain. V lost 0 bases to trimming and J lost 4 bases, with 21 bases between them. The CDR3 spans 18 residues. Germline V gene sequence: CDR1 MGHRA, CDR2 YSYEKL. The CDR3 DNA follows: TGCGCCAGCAGCCAAGATACGATTGGGAAAGGGCGTAGCACTGAAGCTTTCTTT. Translating gives CASSQDTIGKGRSTEAFF.